The T cell receptor beta chain described here comes from a study of regulatory T cells in long-lasting Graves disease. Per germline, CDR1 MGHRA and CDR2 YSYEKL. V was shortened by 2 bases and J by 8 bases, with 12 bases between the two germline ends. CDR3 length equals 13 residues. Building of the TCR beta libraries involved iRepertoire HTBI primers and Arm-PCR of CDR3 regions. Using its own MiXCR run on the multiplex PCR reads, TCRdb lists one record per CDR3 protein. The sample lists more than 450,000 distinct CDR3 sequences, more than 10% occurring once. Sample time point: newly diagnosed GD, antithyroid drugs for less than 3 months. From RNA extracted from PBMCs, the TCR library was made. Recruitment took place at an endocrinology department in Xi'an, China. A further study also used this sample, focusing on T cells in Graves' hyperthyroidism and ophthalmopathy.

V is TRBV4-1 and J is TRBJ1-1; possibly TRBD1 for D (6 bases). The receptor comes from a woman younger than 45 with Graves disease. The sequences come from peripheral blood mononuclear cells (PBMCs), collected at new diagnosis, from a patient treated with antithyroid drugs. The DNA of the CDR3 is TGCGCCAGCAGCCAATATCAGGGGAAAGAAGCTTTCTTT. Its translation is CASSQYQGKEAFF.